The TCR beta chain under discussion was sequenced for a study of identifying expanded T cells in peripheral blood. Whole-study findings and limits: Variance in clone template counts between two-week samples significantly increased with total template count across all healthy donors. Differentially abundant clones: 1 to 1.5 between replicates, about 16 at around 14 days, roughly 18 at four.

Of note for this clone: Its antigen is unknown.

CDR3 size: 17 residues. With V trimmed by 2 bases and J by 0 bases, 4 bases remained unmatched. Germline CDR1 SGHRS, CDR2 YFSETQ. Sequencing used immunoSEQ multiplex PCR; TCRdb keeps in-frame clones, though not all of them. The data show about 63,000 clones, approximately 82% seen once. The rearrangement links TRBV5-1 to TRBJ2-6; TRBD1 agrees at 8 bases. Sequenced input: blood. The sequence came from a person aged 18-69 years in good health. CDR3 region: CASSFRGQSSGANVLTF. CDR3 in DNA: TGCGCCAGCAGCTTCAGGGGGCAAAGCTCTGGGGCCAACGTCCTGACTTTC.